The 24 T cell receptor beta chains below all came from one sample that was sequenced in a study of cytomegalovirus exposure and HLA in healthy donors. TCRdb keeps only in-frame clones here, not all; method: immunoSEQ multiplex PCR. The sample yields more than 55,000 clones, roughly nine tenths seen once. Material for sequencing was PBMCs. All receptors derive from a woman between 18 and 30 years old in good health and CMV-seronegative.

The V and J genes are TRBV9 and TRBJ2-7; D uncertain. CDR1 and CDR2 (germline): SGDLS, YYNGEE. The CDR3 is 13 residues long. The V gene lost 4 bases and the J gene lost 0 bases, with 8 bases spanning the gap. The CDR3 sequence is CASSSGSSYEQYF. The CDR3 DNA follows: TGTGCCAGCAGCTCGGGTTCCTCCTACGAGCAGTACTTC.

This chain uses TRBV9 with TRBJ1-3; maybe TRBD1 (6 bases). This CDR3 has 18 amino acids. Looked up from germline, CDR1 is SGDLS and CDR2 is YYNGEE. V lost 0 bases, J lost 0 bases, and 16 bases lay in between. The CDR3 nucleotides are TGTGCCAGCAGCGTAGCAGGGGCCCGAAGCCTCTCTGGAAACACCATATATTTT. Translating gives CASSVAGARSLSGNTIYF.

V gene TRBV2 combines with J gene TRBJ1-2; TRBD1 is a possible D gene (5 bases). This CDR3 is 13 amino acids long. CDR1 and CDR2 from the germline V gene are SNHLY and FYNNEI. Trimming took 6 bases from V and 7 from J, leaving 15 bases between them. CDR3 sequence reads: CASSSTESGGYTF. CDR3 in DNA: TGTGCCAGCAGCTCGACAGAATCGGGTGGCTACACCTTC.

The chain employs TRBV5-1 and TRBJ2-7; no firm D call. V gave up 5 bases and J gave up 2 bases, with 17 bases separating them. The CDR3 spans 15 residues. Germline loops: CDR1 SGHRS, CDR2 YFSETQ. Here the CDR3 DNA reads TGCGCCAGCAGTTCCCCCGCGACTGGAACCTACGAGCAGTACTTC. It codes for CASSSPATGTYEQYF. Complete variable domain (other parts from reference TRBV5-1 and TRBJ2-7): KAGVTQTPRYLIKTRGQQVTLSCSPISGHRSVSWYQQTPGQGLQFLFEYFSETQRNKGNFPGRFSGRQFSNSRSEMNVSTLELGDSALYLCASSSPATGTYEQYFGPGTRLTVT.

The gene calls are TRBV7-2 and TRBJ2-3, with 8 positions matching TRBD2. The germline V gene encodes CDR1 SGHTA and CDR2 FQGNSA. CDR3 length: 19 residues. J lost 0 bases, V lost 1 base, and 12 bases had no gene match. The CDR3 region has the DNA TGTGCCAGCAGCTTAGTAGGCTGGCTGGCTAGCGGGAGCACAGATACGCAGTATTTT. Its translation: CASSLVGWLASGSTDTQYF.

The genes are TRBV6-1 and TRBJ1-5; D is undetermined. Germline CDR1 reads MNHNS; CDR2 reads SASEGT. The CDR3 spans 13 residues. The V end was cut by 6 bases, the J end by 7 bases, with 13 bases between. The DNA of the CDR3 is TGTGCCAGCAGCACTGAAGGAGGGCAGCCCCAGCATTTT. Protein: CASSTEGGQPQHF.

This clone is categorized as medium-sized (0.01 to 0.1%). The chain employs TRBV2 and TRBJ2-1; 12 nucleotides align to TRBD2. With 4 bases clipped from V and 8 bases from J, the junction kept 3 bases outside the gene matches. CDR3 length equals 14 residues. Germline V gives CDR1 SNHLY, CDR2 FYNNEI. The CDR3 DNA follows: TGTGCCAGCAGTGTGACTAGCGGGAGCCATGAGCAGTTCTTC. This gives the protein CASSVTSGSHEQFF.

DNA of the CDR3: TGTGCCAGCAGTGGACAGGGGATAAGCAATCAGCCCCAGCATTTT. Its translation is CASSGQGISNQPQHF. V usage is TRBV2 and J usage is TRBJ1-5, with 8 bases lining up with TRBD1. This CDR3 has 15 amino acids. Losses at the gene ends were 4 bases for V and 1 base for J; bases not matched to a gene: 3. Germline CDR1 SNHLY, CDR2 FYNNEI.

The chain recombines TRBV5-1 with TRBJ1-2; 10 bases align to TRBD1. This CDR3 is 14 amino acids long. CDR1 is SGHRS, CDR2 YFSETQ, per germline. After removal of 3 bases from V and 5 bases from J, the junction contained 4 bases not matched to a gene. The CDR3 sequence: CASSYGTGEYGYTF. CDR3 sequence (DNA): TGCGCCAGCAGCTACGGGACAGGGGAATATGGCTACACCTTC.

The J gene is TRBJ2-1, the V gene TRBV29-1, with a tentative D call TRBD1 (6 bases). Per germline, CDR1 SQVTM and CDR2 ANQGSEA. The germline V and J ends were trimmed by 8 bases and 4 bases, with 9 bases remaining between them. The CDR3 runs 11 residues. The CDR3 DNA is TGCAGCTCTGGACAGTACAATGAGCAGTTCTTC. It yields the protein CSSGQYNEQFF.

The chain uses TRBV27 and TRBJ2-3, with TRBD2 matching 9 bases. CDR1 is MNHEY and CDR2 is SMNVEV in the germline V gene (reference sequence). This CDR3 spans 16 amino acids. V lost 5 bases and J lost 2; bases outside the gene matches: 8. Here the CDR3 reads CASSRQRGANTDTQYF. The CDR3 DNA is TGTGCCAGCAGTAGACAGCGGGGGGCCAACACAGATACGCAGTATTTT.

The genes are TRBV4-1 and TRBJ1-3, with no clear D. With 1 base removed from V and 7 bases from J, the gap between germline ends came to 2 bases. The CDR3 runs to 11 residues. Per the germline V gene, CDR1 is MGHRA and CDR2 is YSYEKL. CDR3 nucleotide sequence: TGCGCCAGCAGCCAAGCGAACACCATATATTTT. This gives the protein CASSQANTIYF.

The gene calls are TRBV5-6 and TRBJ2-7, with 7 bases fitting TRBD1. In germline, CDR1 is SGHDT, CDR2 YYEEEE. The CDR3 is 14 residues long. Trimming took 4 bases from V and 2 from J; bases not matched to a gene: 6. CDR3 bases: TGTGCCAGCAGCGTGCCGGGACAGCCCTACGAGCAGTACTTC. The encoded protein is CASSVPGQPYEQYF.

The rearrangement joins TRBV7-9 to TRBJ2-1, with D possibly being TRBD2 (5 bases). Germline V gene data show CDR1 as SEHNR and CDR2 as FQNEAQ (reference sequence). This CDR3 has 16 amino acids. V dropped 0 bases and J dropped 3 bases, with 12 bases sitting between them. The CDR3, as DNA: TGTGCCAGCAGCTTAGCGGTGGGAGAGCTCTACAATGAGCAGTTCTTC. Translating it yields CASSLAVGELYNEQFF.

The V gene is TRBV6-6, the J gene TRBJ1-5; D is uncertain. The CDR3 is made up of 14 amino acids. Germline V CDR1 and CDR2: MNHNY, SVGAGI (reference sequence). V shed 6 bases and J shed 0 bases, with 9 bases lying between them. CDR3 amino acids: CASSPQDSNQPQHF. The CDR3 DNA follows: TGTGCCAGCAGCCCCCAGGATAGCAATCAGCCCCAGCATTTT.

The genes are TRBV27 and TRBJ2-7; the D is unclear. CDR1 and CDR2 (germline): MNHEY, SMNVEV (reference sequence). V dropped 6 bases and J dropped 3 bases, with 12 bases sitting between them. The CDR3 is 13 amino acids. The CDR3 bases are TGTGCCAGCAGACCGAGACTCATCTACGAGCAGTACTTC. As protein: CASRPRLIYEQYF.

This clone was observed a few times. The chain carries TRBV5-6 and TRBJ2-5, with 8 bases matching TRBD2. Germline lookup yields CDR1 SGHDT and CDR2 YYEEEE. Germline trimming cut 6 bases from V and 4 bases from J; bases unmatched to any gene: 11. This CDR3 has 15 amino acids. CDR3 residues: CASTYSGTSRETQYF. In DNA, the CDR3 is TGTGCCAGCACTTACTCCGGGACTAGTAGAGAGACCCAGTACTTC.

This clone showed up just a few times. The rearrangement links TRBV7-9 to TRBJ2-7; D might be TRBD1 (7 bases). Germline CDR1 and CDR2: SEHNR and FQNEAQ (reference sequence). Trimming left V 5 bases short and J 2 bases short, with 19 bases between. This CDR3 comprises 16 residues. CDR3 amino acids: CASSVRRQGGAYEQYF. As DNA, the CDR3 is TGTGCCAGCAGCGTCCGAAGACAGGGAGGCGCCTACGAGCAGTACTTC.

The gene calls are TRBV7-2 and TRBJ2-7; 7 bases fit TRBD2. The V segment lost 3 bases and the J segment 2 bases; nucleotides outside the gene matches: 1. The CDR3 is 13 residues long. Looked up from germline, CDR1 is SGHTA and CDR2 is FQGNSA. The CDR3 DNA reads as TGTGCCAGCAGCTTGCGGGAGACCTACGAGCAGTACTTC. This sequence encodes CASSLRETYEQYF.

The CDR3 is CASSPGSHQPQHF. DNA of the CDR3: TGTGCCAGCAGTCCCGGGAGTCATCAGCCCCAGCATTTT. The chain joins TRBV6-5 to TRBJ1-5, with D uncertain. Looked up from germline, CDR1 is MNHEY and CDR2 is SVGAGI. The CDR3 is made up of 13 amino acids. Trimming removed 5 bases from V and 5 bases from J, with 10 bases in between.

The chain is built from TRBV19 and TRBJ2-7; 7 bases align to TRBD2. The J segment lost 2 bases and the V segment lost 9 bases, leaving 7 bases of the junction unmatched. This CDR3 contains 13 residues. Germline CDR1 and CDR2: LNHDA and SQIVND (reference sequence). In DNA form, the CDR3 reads TGTGCCAGCTCAGCGGGGATGACCTACGAGCAGTACTTC. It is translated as CASSAGMTYEQYF.

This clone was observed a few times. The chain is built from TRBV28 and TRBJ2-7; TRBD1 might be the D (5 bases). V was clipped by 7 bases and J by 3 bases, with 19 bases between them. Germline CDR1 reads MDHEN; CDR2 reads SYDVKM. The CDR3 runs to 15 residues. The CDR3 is CASTAGSSPDYEQYF. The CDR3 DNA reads TGTGCCAGCACAGCAGGGTCTTCCCCCGACTACGAGCAGTACTTC.

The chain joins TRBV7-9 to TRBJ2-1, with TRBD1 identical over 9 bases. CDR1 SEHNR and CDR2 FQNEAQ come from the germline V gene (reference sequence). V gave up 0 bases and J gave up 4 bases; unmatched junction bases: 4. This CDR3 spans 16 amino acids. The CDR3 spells CASSLAQGQGYNEQFF. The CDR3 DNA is TGTGCCAGCAGCTTAGCGCAAGGACAGGGGTACAATGAGCAGTTCTTC.

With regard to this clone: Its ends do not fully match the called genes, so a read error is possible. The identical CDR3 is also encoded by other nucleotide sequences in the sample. In nucleotides, the CDR3 is TGCGCCAGCAGTGACCCATTGGGACTTTTGAACGCAGATACGCAGTATTTT. The encoded protein is CASSDPLGLLNADTQYF. J is TRBJ2-3 and V is TRBV25-1; maybe TRBD2 (6 bases). Germline V gene data show CDR1 as MGHDK and CDR2 as SYGVNS. The CDR3 extends over 17 amino acids.